These 25 T cell receptor beta chains were all obtained from the same sample, sequenced in a study of blood T cells in healthy people across ages. Primers used in a second PCR of roughly 7 to 11 cycles were a sample-barcoded 5' primer and a J-beta primer mix. TCRdb redid the calling of the 5' RACE reads with MiXCR, one entry per CDR3 protein. This table holds about 780,000 distinct CDR3 sequences, around a quarter found once. This sample also appeared in a second study, on T cells of mothers and their children.

Sample: blood. These receptors came from a boy between 10 and 17 years old in good health.

This sequence joins TRBV20-1 and TRBJ2-5; D not resolved. This CDR3 has 12 amino acids. Trimming took 7 bases from V and 5 from J, leaving 14 bases between them. Germline V CDR1 and CDR2: DFQATT, SNEGSKA (reference sequence). The CDR3: CSVCRFEETQYF. The CDR3 DNA sequence: TGCAGTGTGTGTAGATTCGAGGAGACCCAGTACTTC.

This clonotype is termed medium-sized. This chain uses TRBV13 with TRBJ1-4; maybe TRBD1 (6 bases). Looked up from germline, CDR1 is PRHDT and CDR2 is FYEKMQ (reference sequence). The CDR3 is 17 amino acids. Deletions cut 5 bases from V and 4 bases from J, with 20 bases between. CDR3 DNA sequence: TGTGCCAGCAGCGCGAAGGACAGTTCCCCCTTTAATGAAAAACTGTTTTTT. This codes for CASSAKDSSPFNEKLFF.

V and J are TRBV12-3 or TRBV12-4 and TRBJ2-6; D is undetermined. Trimming stripped 6 bases from V and 5 bases from J, with 11 bases between. This CDR3 spans 14 amino acids. CDR3 bases: TGTGCCAGCAGCCTCGAAGCCTGGGCCAACGTCCTGACTTTC. Its translation: CASSLEAWANVLTF.

The J gene is TRBJ2-1, the V gene TRBV20-1, with TRBD2 matching 14 bases. The germline CDR1 and CDR2 sequences are DFQATT and SNEGSKA (reference sequence). The CDR3 spans 15 residues. The V and J ends lost 4 bases and 7 bases, in that order; junction bases with no gene match: 6. CDR3: CSATGLAGGGNEQFF. In DNA form, the CDR3 reads TGCAGTGCTACCGGACTAGCGGGGGGCGGGAATGAGCAGTTCTTC.

This clonotype was seen more than once but under ten times. The genes are TRBV7-9 and TRBJ1-1; tentative D call: TRBD1 (6 bases). Germline CDR1 and CDR2: SEHNR and FQNEAQ (reference sequence). Trimming removed 3 bases from V and 1 base from J, with 12 bases in between. The CDR3 contains 15 residues. The CDR3 coding sequence is TGTGCCAGCAGCTTCGAGGGGGTAGGGAACACTGAAGCTTTCTTT. Translation: CASSFEGVGNTEAFF.

This sequence joins TRBV7-6 and TRBJ2-1; TRBD2 aligns across 10 bases. V lost 1 base to trimming and J lost 6 bases; unmatched junction nucleotides: 6. Looked up from germline, CDR1 is SGHVS and CDR2 is FNYEAQ. There are 16 residues in the CDR3. The CDR3 is CASSLESGGAANEQFF. CDR3 nucleotides: TGTGCCAGCAGCTTAGAGAGCGGGGGGGCCGCCAATGAGCAGTTCTTC.

This rearrangement joins TRBV18 to TRBJ1-1, with D perhaps TRBD1 (6 bases). This CDR3 has 12 amino acids. V was clipped by 6 bases and J by 5 bases, with 10 bases between them. Per the germline V gene, CDR1 is KGHSH and CDR2 is LQKENI. This CDR3 is CASSARGTEAFF. CDR3 nucleotide sequence: TGTGCCAGCTCGGCCAGGGGTACTGAAGCTTTCTTT.

On this clonotype itself: One end of the junction fails to match germline, which may point to a read error. The V gene is TRBV4-1, the J gene TRBJ2-5; perhaps D is TRBD1 or TRBD2 (5 bases each). Looked up from germline, CDR1 is MGHRA and CDR2 is YSYEKL. This CDR3 has 12 amino acids. The CDR3 spells CASSQDGGMGFF. The DNA for the CDR3 is TGCGCCAGCAGCCAAGATGGGGGAATGGGGTTCTTC.

The chain is built from TRBV5-1 and TRBJ2-5, with D possibly TRBD1 on 6 matching bases. The last part of the DNA fits TRBJ2-7 better; the J call may be wrong. CDR3 size: 14 residues. The germline CDR1 and CDR2 sequences are SGHRS and YFSETQ. In nucleotides, the CDR3 is TGCGCCAGCAGCTTGGAGCCAGGGACATACGAGCAGTACTTC. This sequence encodes CASSLEPGTYEQYF.

The rearrangement links TRBV5-1 to TRBJ2-5; TRBD1 is a possible D gene (5 bases). The germline V gene encodes CDR1 SGHRS and CDR2 YFSETQ. CDR3 size: 13 residues. Trimming left V 4 bases short and J 5 bases short, with 12 bases between. CDR3 in amino acids: CASSPQGYETQYF. The CDR3 DNA is TGCGCCAGCAGCCCTCAGGGATACGAGACCCAGTACTTC.

There are a few counts of this clonotype. The chain employs TRBV18 and TRBJ2-4, with D unclear. V lost 3 bases and J lost 9, with 21 bases in between. In germline, CDR1 is KGHSH, CDR2 LQKENI. CDR3 length: 16 residues. The CDR3 here is CASSPRTTSIGSIQYF. CDR3 DNA: TGTGCCAGCTCACCTCGTACGACCTCGATTGGATCCATTCAGTACTTC. Together with reference TRBV18 and TRBJ2-4, the CDR3 gives the full variable domain: NAGVMQNPRHLVRRRGQEARLRCSPMKGHSHVYWYRQLPEEGLKFMVYLQKENIIDESGMPKERFSAEFPKEGPSILRIQQVVRGDSAAYFCASSPRTTSIGSIQYFGAGTRLSVL.

This clonotype occurred a few times. The gene calls are TRBV11-2 and TRBJ2-3, with D uncertain. Trimming removed 1 base at V and 4 bases at J, with 6 bases between. The germline gives CDR1 SGHAT, CDR2 FQNNGV. This CDR3 comprises 13 residues. CDR3 in DNA: TGTGCCAGCAGCTTAGGCCAGCCAGATACGCAGTATTTT. It encodes CASSLGQPDTQYF.

The rearrangement joins TRBV4-1 to TRBJ1-4, with no clear D. CDR1 is MGHRA and CDR2 is YSYEKL in the germline V gene. The CDR3 length is 15 residues. The V end was cut by 1 base, the J end by 8 bases, with 14 bases between. CDR3 nucleotide sequence: TGCGCCAGCAGCCAAGGTAAATCCCTGGGCGAAAAACTGTTTTTT. It codes for CASSQGKSLGEKLFF.

J is TRBJ1-2 and V is TRBV6-1, with 9 bases lining up with TRBD1. The CDR3 is made up of 16 amino acids. CDR1 is MNHNS, CDR2 SASEGT, per germline. The trim removed 3 bases at V and 8 bases at J, leaving 13 bases unmatched. The CDR3 here is CASSDIGTGSGRGYTF. In DNA, the CDR3 is TGTGCCAGCAGTGACATAGGGACAGGGTCCGGGAGAGGCTACACCTTC.

This chain uses TRBV29-1 with TRBJ1-1; a weak D match, TRBD1 (5 bases). The germline V gene has CDR1 SQVTM and CDR2 ANQGSEA. CDR3 length equals 13 residues. Trimming left V 4 bases short and J 1 base short, with 10 bases between. CDR3 in DNA: TGCAGCGTTGTTATCACAGGGAACACTGAAGCTTTCTTT. It translates to CSVVITGNTEAFF.

V is TRBV7-2 and J is TRBJ2-5; unclear D gene. V was trimmed by 0 bases and J by 7 bases, leaving 15 bases between them. CDR3 length: 15 amino acids. The germline gives CDR1 SGHTA, CDR2 FQGNSA. The CDR3 DNA sequence: TGTGCCAGCAGCTTAGCCCCCGTAATAGGTGGGACCCAGTACTTC. Protein product: CASSLAPVIGGTQYF.

The V gene is TRBV5-5, the J gene TRBJ2-3, with 9 bases matching TRBD2. The CDR3 has 17 residues. In germline, CDR1 is SGHKS, CDR2 YYEKEE (reference sequence). Trimming at V came to 0 bases and at J to 6 bases, leaving 11 bases not matched to a gene. The CDR3 DNA is TGTGCCAGCAGCTTGGTCCTGGGGGGACTAGCAGGGGATACGCAGTATTTT. Encoded protein: CASSLVLGGLAGDTQYF.

J is TRBJ2-5 and V is TRBV4-1; D is perhaps TRBD1 (6 bases). This CDR3 region has 15 residues. Germline V gene lookup returns CDR1 MGHRA and CDR2 YSYEKL. Trimming left V 0 bases short and J 5 bases short, with 13 bases between. The CDR3: CASSQDWGPGETQYF. The CDR3 bases are TGCGCCAGCAGCCAAGATTGGGGGCCGGGGGAGACCCAGTACTTC.

In its sample, this clonotype was seen a few times. This chain connects TRBV5-1 to TRBJ2-2, with TRBD1 identical over 11 bases. V gave up 4 bases and J gave up 5 bases; unmatched junction bases: 4. Germline-derived CDR1 and CDR2 are SGHRS and YFSETQ. The CDR3 is made up of 15 amino acids. For the CDR3, the DNA is TGCGCCAGCAGCCCGGACAGGGGGCTTACCGGGGAGCTGTTTTTT. This translates into CASSPDRGLTGELFF. Using reference TRBV5-1 and TRBJ2-2 for the parts outside the CDR3, the full variable domain is KAGVTQTPRYLIKTRGQQVTLSCSPISGHRSVSWYQQTPGQGLQFLFEYFSETQRNKGNFPGRFSGRQFSNSRSEMNVSTLELGDSALYLCASSPDRGLTGELFFGEGSRLTVL.

This clonotype was counted a few times. This rearrangement joins TRBV20-1 to TRBJ2-5, with 8 positions matching TRBD2. The DNA end favors TRBJ2-1, so the J call may be wrong. The germline CDR1 and CDR2 sequences are DFQATT and SNEGSKA (reference sequence). The CDR3 is 15 amino acids. The CDR3 bases are TGCAGTGCTAGAAGAGCGGGGGCCCTCTACAATGAGCAGTTCTTC. As protein: CSARRAGALYNEQFF.

In its sample, this clonotype was seen a few times. The gene calls are TRBV5-1 and TRBJ2-2; 9 bases are shared with TRBD1. After removal of 7 bases from V and 7 bases from J, the junction contained 11 bases not matched to a gene. Germline V gene sequence: CDR1 SGHRS, CDR2 YFSETQ. The CDR3 sequence is 15 residues long. CDR3 coding DNA: TGCGCCAGCCGGGGAGACAGGGGGAGTATCGGGGAGCTGTTTTTT. It encodes CASRGDRGSIGELFF.

CDR3 in amino acids: CASSSGSRHEQYF. CDR3 nucleotides: TGTGCCAGCAGCTCAGGATCTCGACACGAGCAGTACTTC. This chain links TRBV7-2 with TRBJ2-7; no clear D gene. Trimming removed 4 bases at V and 5 bases at J, with 12 bases between. Looked up from germline, CDR1 is SGHTA and CDR2 is FQGNSA. The CDR3 length is 13 residues.

The J gene is TRBJ1-2, the V gene TRBV12-3 or TRBV12-4; D remains ambiguous. The CDR3 spans 12 residues. V was pared by 3 bases and J by 4 bases, with 6 bases between. CDR3 protein: CASSFVGYGYTF. The CDR3 DNA follows: TGTGCCAGCAGTTTCGTTGGCTATGGCTACACCTTC.

This clonotype occurred a few times. V gene TRBV5-1 combines with J gene TRBJ1-4; D perhaps matches TRBD1 (6 bases). CDR1 is SGHRS, CDR2 YFSETQ, per germline. The CDR3 extends over 12 amino acids. V was shortened by 0 bases and J by 10 bases, with 7 bases between the two germline ends. This CDR3 reads CASSLEGVKLFF. The CDR3, as DNA: TGCGCCAGCAGCTTGGAGGGGGTAAAACTGTTTTTT.

This clonotype was counted between two and nine times. This rearrangement joins TRBV13 to TRBJ2-1; TRBD1 matches 10 bases. The CDR3 sequence is 14 residues long. CDR1 PRHDT and CDR2 FYEKMQ come from the germline V gene (reference sequence). V lost 5 bases, J lost 8 bases, and 6 bases stayed unmatched. CDR3 in DNA: TGTGCCAGCAGCCTTCGGGACAGGGGTTATGAGCAGTTCTTC. It is translated as CASSLRDRGYEQFF.